Shown below are 15 T cell receptor beta chains from a single sample sequenced in a study of blood T cell repertoires in COVID-19. Repertoires were generated with immunoSEQ multiplex PCR, while TCRdb's copy carries only in-frame clones and drops some. This sample has some 55,000 clones, with about 90% found just once. The sample taken for sequencing was peripheral blood. These receptors were taken from a man in his 60s with acute or convalescent COVID-19.

This clone came up once. This rearrangement joins TRBV19 to TRBJ1-5, with 8 bases that match TRBD1. This CDR3 has 20 residues. J gave up 0 bases and V 1 base, and 14 bases lay outside the gene matches. Looked up from germline, CDR1 is LNHDA and CDR2 is SQIVND (reference sequence). CDR3 protein: CASSIGGVQGATASNQPQHF. As DNA, the CDR3 is TGTGCCAGTAGTATAGGGGGTGTCCAGGGGGCGACGGCTAGCAATCAGCCCCAGCATTTT.

The rearrangement links TRBV28 to TRBJ2-7; possibly TRBD1 for D (5 bases). Trimming left V 3 bases short and J 3 bases short, with 24 bases between. Germline V gene lookup returns CDR1 MDHEN and CDR2 SYDVKM. The length of the CDR3 is 18 residues. DNA of the CDR3: TGTGCCAGCAGTTTCCGCACCCCTCCCAGACAGCCCGACTACGAGCAGTACTTC. Translating it yields CASSFRTPPRQPDYEQYF. Drawing the rest from reference TRBV28 and TRBJ2-7, the complete variable domain is DVKVTQSSRYLVKRTGEKVFLECVQDMDHENMFWYRQDPGLGLRLIYFSYDVKMKEKGDIPEGYSVSREKKERFSLILESASTNQTSMYLCASSFRTPPRQPDYEQYFGPGTRLTVT.

The chain combines TRBV10-1 with TRBJ1-1; a weak D match, TRBD1 (5 bases). Germline V CDR1 and CDR2: WNHNN, SYGVQD (reference sequence). Deletions cut 2 bases from V and 5 bases from J, with 12 bases between. The CDR3 is made up of 14 amino acids. The CDR3, as DNA: TGCGCCAGCAGTGAGACGGAGGGGCGGACTGAAGCTTTCTTT. It codes for CASSETEGRTEAFF.

This clone was detected once. This chain uses TRBV30 with TRBJ1-5, with a tentative D call TRBD1 (6 bases). The CDR3 totals 13 residues. Germline-derived CDR1 and CDR2 are GTSNPN and SVGIG (reference sequence). Trimming removed 0 bases from V and 6 bases from J, with 9 bases in between. The CDR3 reads CAWSVQGGQPQHF. The CDR3 DNA sequence: TGTGCCTGGAGTGTACAGGGTGGTCAGCCCCAGCATTTT.

The V and J genes are TRBV4-3 and TRBJ1-6, with D possibly matching TRBD1 (5 bases). Germline CDR1 LGHNA, CDR2 YSLEER. Between the trimmed V and J ends, which lost 0 bases and 0 bases, there was a span of 15 bases. The CDR3 is 19 residues long. CDR3 loop: CASSQDRYRLSSYNSPLHF. As DNA, the CDR3 is TGCGCCAGCAGCCAAGATAGGTACAGGCTTAGCTCCTATAATTCACCCCTCCACTTT.

The genes are TRBV3-1 (or the pseudogene TRBV3-2) and TRBJ1-5, with 10 bases matching TRBD1. Losses at the gene ends were 4 bases for V and 6 bases for J; bases not matched to a gene: 9. This CDR3 contains 16 residues. Germline CDR1 reads LGHDT; CDR2 reads YNNKEL (reference sequence). CDR3 nucleotide sequence: TGTGCCAGCAGCCCTCAAAAGGGACAGGGGATTCAGCCCCAGCATTTT. Its translation is CASSPQKGQGIQPQHF.

The V and J genes are TRBV6-5 and TRBJ2-2; TRBD1 agrees at 7 bases. Germline V gives CDR1 MNHEY, CDR2 SVGAGI. Trimming cost V 4 bases and J 7 bases; bases outside gene matches: 6. The CDR3 extends over 14 amino acids. CDR3 protein: CASSWTGGGGELFF. The CDR3 coding sequence is TGTGCCAGCAGTTGGACAGGAGGAGGCGGGGAGCTGTTTTTT.

The V call is TRBV10-2, the J call TRBJ1-5, with TRBD1 identical over 7 bases. The germline V gene has CDR1 WSHSY and CDR2 SAAADI. The CDR3 runs to 16 residues. J gave up 4 bases and V 6 bases, and 12 bases lay outside the gene matches. CDR3 protein: CASRPDRALRNQPQHF. CDR3 DNA: TGCGCCAGCAGGCCCGACAGGGCACTTCGGAATCAGCCCCAGCATTTT.

V gene TRBV11-2 combines with J gene TRBJ1-4, with TRBD1 as a possible D gene (6 bases). V lost 5 bases, J lost 2 bases, and 12 bases lay in between. In germline, CDR1 is SGHAT, CDR2 FQNNGV. The CDR3 covers 15 residues. The CDR3 DNA is TGTGCCAGCAGCATAACAGGGCCCACTAATGAAAAACTGTTTTTT. Translated, it gives CASSITGPTNEKLFF.

The chain combines TRBV7-2 with TRBJ1-2; TRBD1 is a possible D gene (6 bases). V shed 1 base and J shed 0 bases, with 18 bases lying between them. CDR3 size: 18 residues. The germline CDR1 and CDR2 sequences are SGHTA and FQGNSA. CDR3 sequence (DNA): TGTGCCAGCAGCTTAGAGGGATCGGCAGGGGCAGCTAACTATGGCTACACCTTC. It yields the protein CASSLEGSAGAANYGYTF. Variable domain in full (rest from reference TRBV7-2 and TRBJ1-2): GAGVSQSPSNKVTEKGKDVELRCDPISGHTALYWYRQSLGQGLEFLIYFQGNSAPDKSGLPSDRFSAERTGGSVSTLTIQRTQQEDSAVYLCASSLEGSAGAANYGYTFGSGTRLTVV.

V usage is TRBV7-8 and J usage is TRBJ2-2; 7 nucleotides match TRBD2. The CDR3 has 17 residues. V gave up 6 bases and J gave up 7 bases; unmatched junction bases: 17. The germline V gene encodes CDR1 SGHVS and CDR2 FQNEAQ. In DNA, the CDR3 is TGTGCCAGCAGTCCCAGGCTTCGGGGGGTCGAGGTCGGGGAGCTGTTTTTT. It is translated as CASSPRLRGVEVGELFF.

This clone was observed once. The chain employs TRBV5-4 and TRBJ1-1, with D unclear. CDR3 size: 17 residues. From germline, CDR1 is SGHNT and CDR2 YYREEE (reference sequence). Trimming cost V 0 bases and J 3 bases, with 18 bases left between them. CDR3 protein: CASSLATLSGSHTEAFF. CDR3 nucleotide sequence: TGTGCCAGCAGCTTGGCCACTCTTTCGGGTAGCCACACTGAAGCTTTCTTT. Full variable domain (remainder filled in from reference TRBV5-4 and TRBJ1-1): ETGVTQSPTHLIKTRGQQVTLRCSSQSGHNTVSWYQQALGQGPQFIFQYYREEENGRGNFPPRFSGLQFPNYSSELNVNALELDDSALYLCASSLATLSGSHTEAFFGQGTRLTVV.

The rearrangement joins TRBV6-5 to TRBJ1-1; D is uncertain. This CDR3 comprises 14 residues. The germline V gene encodes CDR1 MNHEY and CDR2 SVGAGI. Trimming cost V 4 bases and J 3 bases, with 12 bases left between them. The CDR3: CASSSPGFYTEAFF. The CDR3, as DNA: TGTGCCAGCAGTTCCCCAGGATTTTACACTGAAGCTTTCTTT.

This clone was detected only once. The V gene is TRBV5-1, the J gene TRBJ1-2; TRBD1 matches 9 bases. V was pared by 4 bases and J by 6 bases, with 4 bases of the junction left unmatched. There are 13 residues in the CDR3. Looked up from germline, CDR1 is SGHRS and CDR2 is YFSETQ. CDR3 region: CASSEQGADGYTF. Here the CDR3 DNA reads TGCGCCAGCAGCGAACAGGGGGCGGATGGCTACACCTTC.

CDR3 amino acids: CASSIARSGGGTDTQYF. CDR3 nucleotides: TGTGCCAGTAGTATAGCCCGCAGCGGGGGGGGCACAGATACGCAGTATTTT. The chain couples TRBV19 to TRBJ2-3, with 10 nucleotides matching TRBD2. Trimming took 1 base from V and 1 from J; bases not matched to a gene: 5. The CDR3 sequence is 17 residues long. Germline CDR1 LNHDA, CDR2 SQIVND (reference sequence).